Described below is a single T cell receptor (beta chain) sequence and its context. This sample stems from a study of cytomegalovirus exposure and HLA in healthy donors. Whole-study context: Tens of millions of unique TCRs from HLA-typed donors were held in an early release of data.

The germline V gene has CDR1 MGHDK and CDR2 SYGVNS. V gave up 6 bases and J gave up 7 bases, with 13 bases separating them. The CDR3 length is 14 residues. It was with 60 Vbeta and 13 Jbeta primers that the PCR ran. The assay was immunoSEQ multiplex PCR, and TCRdb's table has in-frame clones only and misses some. The sample has about 130,000 clones; 74% are singletons. This receptor was taken from a woman in her fifties or sixties in good health and CMV-seropositive. V and J are TRBV25-1 and TRBJ1-6, with TRBD1 as a possible D gene (5 bases). The sequenced sample consisted of PBMCs. The CDR3 sequence: CASRGVQANSPLHF. The CDR3 nucleotides read TGTGCCAGCAGAGGGGTACAGGCGAATTCACCCCTCCACTTT.